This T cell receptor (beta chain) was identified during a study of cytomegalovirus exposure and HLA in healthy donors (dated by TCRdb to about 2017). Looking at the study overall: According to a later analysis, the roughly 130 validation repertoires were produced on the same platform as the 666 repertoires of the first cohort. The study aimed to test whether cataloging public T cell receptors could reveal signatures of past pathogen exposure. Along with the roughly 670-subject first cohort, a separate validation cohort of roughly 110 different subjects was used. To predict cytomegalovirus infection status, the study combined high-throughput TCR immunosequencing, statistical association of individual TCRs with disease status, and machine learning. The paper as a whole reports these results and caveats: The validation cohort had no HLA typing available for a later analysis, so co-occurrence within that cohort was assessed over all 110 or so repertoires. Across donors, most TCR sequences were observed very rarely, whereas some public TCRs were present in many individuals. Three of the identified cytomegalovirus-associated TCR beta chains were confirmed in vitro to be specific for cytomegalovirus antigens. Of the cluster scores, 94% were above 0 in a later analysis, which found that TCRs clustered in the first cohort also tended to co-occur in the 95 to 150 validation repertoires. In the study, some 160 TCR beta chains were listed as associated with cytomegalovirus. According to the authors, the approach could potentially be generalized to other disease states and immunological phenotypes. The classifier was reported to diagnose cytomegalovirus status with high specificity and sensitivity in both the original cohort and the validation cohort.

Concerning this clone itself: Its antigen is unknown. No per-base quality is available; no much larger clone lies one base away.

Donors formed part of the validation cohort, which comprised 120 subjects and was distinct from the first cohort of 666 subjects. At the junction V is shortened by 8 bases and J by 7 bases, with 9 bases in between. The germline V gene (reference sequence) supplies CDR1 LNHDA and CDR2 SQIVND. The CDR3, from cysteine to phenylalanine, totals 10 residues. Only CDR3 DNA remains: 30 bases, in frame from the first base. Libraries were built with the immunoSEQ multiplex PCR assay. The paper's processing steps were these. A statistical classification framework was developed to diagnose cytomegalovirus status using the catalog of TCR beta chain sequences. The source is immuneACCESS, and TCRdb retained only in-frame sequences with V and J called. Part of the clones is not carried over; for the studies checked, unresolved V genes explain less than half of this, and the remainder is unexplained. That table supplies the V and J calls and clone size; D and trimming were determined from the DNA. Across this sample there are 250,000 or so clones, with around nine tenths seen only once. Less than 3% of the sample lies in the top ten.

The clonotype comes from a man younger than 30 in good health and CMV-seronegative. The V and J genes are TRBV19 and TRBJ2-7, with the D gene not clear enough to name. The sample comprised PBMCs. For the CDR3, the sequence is CASSGREQYF. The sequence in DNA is TGTGCCAGTTCCGGTCGGGAGCAGTACTTC.